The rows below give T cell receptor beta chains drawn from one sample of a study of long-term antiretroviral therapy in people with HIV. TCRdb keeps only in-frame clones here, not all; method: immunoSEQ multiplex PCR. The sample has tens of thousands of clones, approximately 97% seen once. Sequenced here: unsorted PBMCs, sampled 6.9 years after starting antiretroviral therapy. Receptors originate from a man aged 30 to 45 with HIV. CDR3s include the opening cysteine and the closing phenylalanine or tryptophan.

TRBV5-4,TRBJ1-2,CASSMPGPTF
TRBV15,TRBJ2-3,CATSLLGRRGTDTQYF
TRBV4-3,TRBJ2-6,CASSQATTGSAVSGANVLTF
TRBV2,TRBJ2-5,CASSEWTGTEMLETQYF
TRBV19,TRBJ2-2,CASSIEGAGELFF
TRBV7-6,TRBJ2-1,CASSPTGGSVNEQFF
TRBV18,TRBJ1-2,CASSTPDPRGAGYTF
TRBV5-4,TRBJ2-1,CASSPDGNEQFF
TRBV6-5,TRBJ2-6,CASRLPGANVLTF
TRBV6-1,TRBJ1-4,CASSETGNSLFF
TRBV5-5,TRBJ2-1,CASSAGLAGGHNEQFF
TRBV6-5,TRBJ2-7,CASSYSWGNEQYF
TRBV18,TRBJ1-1,CASSTAGGWDTEAFF
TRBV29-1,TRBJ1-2,CSAAHRGHYGYTF
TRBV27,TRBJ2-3,CASSSGTSGGALDTQYF
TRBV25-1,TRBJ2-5,CASSEYQAEETQYF
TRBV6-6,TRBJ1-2,CASTEAGVGHYGYTF